These T cell receptor beta chains were read from a single sample in a study of response to subunit inactivated influenza vaccine. TCRdb re-called the RT-PCR reads with MiXCR, one entry per CDR3 protein. Of hundreds of thousands of distinct CDR3 sequences detected, approximately 14% appear once; the ten largest clones hold 11%. The sample in question was PBMCs from blood, obtained about 11 days after vaccination. Receptors were obtained from a man aged 50-60 years who received an inactivated influenza vaccine. Each CDR3 is given with its conserved first and last residue. D genes are given only for firm matches. Clone size, where shown, is once, few, many, or a class for clones that have expanded.

V: TRBV6-5; J: TRBJ2-3; size: few; D: TRBD1; DNA: TGTGCCAGCAGTTACTCAGGGGGCAGGGGGATTTCAGATACGCAGTATTTT; CDR3: CASSYSGGRGISDTQYF
V: TRBV12-3/TRBV12-4; J: TRBJ2-7; size: few; D: .; DNA: TGTGCCAGCAGTTTCGGGGCAGGGCTCTACGAGCAGTACTTC; CDR3: CASSFGAGLYEQYF
V: TRBV29-1; J: TRBJ2-3; size: few; D: .; DNA: TGCAGCGGGACGGAACCGGGACTCACAGATACGCAGTATTTT; CDR3: CSGTEPGLTDTQYF
V: TRBV7-3; J: TRBJ2-1; size: few; D: .; DNA: TGTGCCAGCAGCTTCCCGGGCCAATCTAGTTTCAATGAGCAGTTCTTC; CDR3: CASSFPGQSSFNEQFF
V: TRBV4-1; J: TRBJ2-7; size: few; D: .; DNA: TGCGCCAGCAGCCTATACAGCTTTTACGAGCAGTACTTC; CDR3: CASSLYSFYEQYF
V: TRBV2; J: TRBJ1-1; size: many; D: .; DNA: TGTGCCAGCAGCGAAGACAGAGCGAACACTGAAGCTTTCTTT; CDR3: CASSEDRANTEAFF
V: TRBV28; J: TRBJ2-2; size: once; D: TRBD1; DNA: TGTGCCACCACCGGGACAGCCACCGGGGAGCTGTTTTTT; CDR3: CATTGTATGELFF
V: TRBV6-5; J: TRBJ2-1; size: .; D: TRBD1; DNA: TGTGCCAGCAGTTACTCTAGGACAGGGGCCCTCAATGAGCAGTTCTTC; CDR3: CASSYSRTGALNEQFF
V: TRBV5-6; J: TRBJ2-6; size: .; D: TRBD1; DNA: TGTGCCAGCAGCTTCAGGGGGCTGGGGGCCAACGTCCTGACTTTC; CDR3: CASSFRGLGANVLTF
V: TRBV29-1; J: TRBJ2-1; size: .; D: .; DNA: TGCAGCGTTGGGACCCCGCGCAATGAGCAGTTCTTC; CDR3: CSVGTPRNEQFF
V: TRBV6-2/TRBV6-3; J: TRBJ2-3; size: few; D: .; DNA: TGTGCCAGCAGTTACCCCATCGGCGCACCCAGCACAGATACGCAGTATTTT; CDR3: CASSYPIGAPSTDTQYF
V: TRBV10-3; J: TRBJ1-1; size: .; D: .; DNA: TGTGCCATCAGTCCAACGGCTACAGGGAGTGAAGCTTTCTTT; CDR3: CAISPTATGSEAFF
V: TRBV6-2/TRBV6-3; J: TRBJ1-5; size: many; D: .; DNA: TGTGCCAGCAGTTATCTCCTTGGGGAAGGGGGCAATCAGCCCCAGCATTTT; CDR3: CASSYLLGEGGNQPQHF
V: TRBV29-1; J: TRBJ1-1; size: .; D: .; DNA: TGCAGCGTAGGCCGTAGGACTGAAGCTTTCTTT; CDR3: CSVGRRTEAFF
V: TRBV7-2; J: TRBJ2-7; size: many; D: .; DNA: TGTGCCAGCAGTTTAGGGCAGGTGACCTACGAGCAGTACTTC; CDR3: CASSLGQVTYEQYF
V: TRBV23-1; J: TRBJ1-4; size: .; D: .; DNA: TGCGCCAGCGGCTCCTACCCCATTAATGACGAAAAACTGTTTTTT; CDR3: CASGSYPINDEKLFF
V: TRBV12-3/TRBV12-4; J: TRBJ2-7; size: .; D: .; DNA: TGTGCCAGCAGTTTAAGCGCCGGCTCCTACGAGCAGTACTTC; CDR3: CASSLSAGSYEQYF
V: TRBV12-3/TRBV12-4; J: TRBJ1-1; size: few; D: .; DNA: TGTGCCAGCAGTTTCGGACAGACCGGGAACACTGAAGCTTTCTTT; CDR3: CASSFGQTGNTEAFF
V: TRBV9; J: TRBJ2-2; size: .; D: TRBD2; DNA: TGTGCCAGCAGCGAGGGACTACTTACCGGGGAGCTGTTTTTT; CDR3: CASSEGLLTGELFF
V: TRBV20-1; J: TRBJ2-7; size: .; D: TRBD2; DNA: TGCAGTGCCATAGCGGGAGAGCGCTACGAGCAGTACTTC; CDR3: CSAIAGERYEQYF
V: TRBV4-1; J: TRBJ2-7; size: many; D: .; DNA: TGCGCCAGCAGCTCTTTTATTCCAGGGGATGGCGAGCAGTACTTC; CDR3: CASSSFIPGDGEQYF
V: TRBV12-3/TRBV12-4; J: TRBJ2-6; size: .; D: .; DNA: TGTGCCAGCAGTTCGGGACACCCCTCTGGGGCCAACGTCCTGACTTTC; CDR3: CASSSGHPSGANVLTF
V: TRBV5-1; J: TRBJ2-1; size: .; D: .; DNA: TGCGCCAGCAGCAGCACTCAGTCCCCCTACAATGAGCAGTTCTTC; CDR3: CASSSTQSPYNEQFF
V: TRBV11-2; J: TRBJ2-2; size: .; D: TRBD1; DNA: TGTGCCAGCAGCTTCACTCGACAGGGGTCCGGGGAGCTGTTTTTT; CDR3: CASSFTRQGSGELFF
V: TRBV4-3; J: TRBJ2-5; size: .; D: .; DNA: TGCGCCAGCAGCCAAGAATCCGGGACTCCTTTGACCCAGTACTTC; CDR3: CASSQESGTPLTQYF
V: TRBV20-1; J: TRBJ1-1; size: .; D: .; DNA: TGCAGTGGACATACGCCTCTTATTAGTGAAGCTTTCTTT; CDR3: CSGHTPLISEAFF
V: TRBV7-9; J: TRBJ1-1; size: many; D: .; DNA: TGTGCCAGCAGCTTAGCCGGGGCGAACACTGAAGCTTTCTTT; CDR3: CASSLAGANTEAFF
V: TRBV20-1; J: TRBJ2-1; size: few; D: TRBD1; DNA: TGCAGTGCTAGTCCATCGGGACAGCGAGAGCAGTTCTTC; CDR3: CSASPSGQREQFF
V: TRBV7-9; J: TRBJ2-7; size: .; D: TRBD1; DNA: TGTGCCAGCAGCACCCGGACAGGTGGACACGAGCAGTACTTC; CDR3: CASSTRTGGHEQYF
V: TRBV4-2; J: TRBJ1-4; size: few; D: .; DNA: TGTGCCAGCAGCCACCCAGGATTTGATGAAAAACTGTTTTTT; CDR3: CASSHPGFDEKLFF
V: TRBV7-2; J: TRBJ1-2; size: few; D: TRBD1; DNA: TGTGCCAGCAGCTTTCGGGACAGGGGGCTGTCGAGGGGCTACACCTTC; CDR3: CASSFRDRGLSRGYTF
V: TRBV10-3; J: TRBJ1-1; size: .; D: .; DNA: TGTGCCATCAGTAGAGGGGTACGGGACACTGAAGCTTTCTTT; CDR3: CAISRGVRDTEAFF
V: TRBV12-3/TRBV12-4; J: TRBJ2-3; size: few; D: .; DNA: TGTGCCAGCAGTTTAGGGTGGGGGGAGAGCTCAGATACGCAGTATTTT; CDR3: CASSLGWGESSDTQYF
V: TRBV7-9; J: TRBJ2-1; size: few; D: .; DNA: TGTGCCAGCAGCTCCCTAGCCGGGGGGCGGAATGAGAATGAGCAGTTCTTC; CDR3: CASSSLAGGRNENEQFF